The clone carrying this TCR beta chain showed up just once. This record belongs to a study of response to subunit inactivated influenza vaccine. TCRdb analysed the RT-PCR reads with MiXCR anew, one entry per CDR3 protein. The sample holds about 540,000 distinct CDR3 sequences, roughly a quarter seen once. CDR3 length: 16 amino acids. Germline V gives CDR1 SNHLY, CDR2 FYNNEI. The junction had 14 bases not matched to a gene; V was cut back by 4 bases and J by 7 bases. The data were also submitted as part of a second study, on T cells expressing NK-cell markers. That study adds: As the method of synthesis, 5'RACE template switching with UMIs yielded TCR beta cDNA. Dominant NKG2C+ clonotypes made up roughly 1.0-8% of CD8+ T cells in more than 5 donors. For several donors, these clonotypes were likewise the leading ones in the CD3+CD56-NKG2C+ fraction.

The TCR comes from a man aged 50-59 years who received an inactivated influenza vaccine. This chain uses TRBV2 with TRBJ2-5; 8 positions agree with TRBD2. This specimen consisted of CD4+ T cells sorted from PBMCs, obtained 11 to 12 days after vaccination. This chain's CDR3 is CASSVVPSGGSGTQYF. The CDR3 DNA sequence: TGTGCCAGCAGTGTCGTGCCGAGCGGGGGATCAGGGACCCAGTACTTC.